These 10 T cell receptor beta chains share one sample of origin, sequenced in a study of CD8 T cells in ankylosing spondylitis. TCRdb re-derived calls from the 5' RACE reads in MiXCR, one entry per CDR3 protein. The sample includes 200,000 to 300,000 distinct CDR3 sequences, 8% to 9.5% of them seen just once. Sequencing was performed on blood, either unsorted or a sorted T cell fraction (not recorded which). These receptor sequences come from a male donor with ankylosing spondylitis or in good health (not recorded which).

This clonotype was picked up a small number of times. The chain uses TRBV19 and TRBJ2-3; D is undetermined. CDR1 and CDR2 (germline): LNHDA, SQIVND (reference sequence). The CDR3 sequence is 12 residues long. Trimming stripped 3 bases from V and 3 bases from J, with 4 bases between. The CDR3 DNA reads as TGTGCCAGTAGTATTGCTACAGATACGCAGTATTTT. Encoded protein: CASSIATDTQYF.

There are a few counts of this clonotype. This chain uses TRBV30 with TRBJ2-1, with D possibly being TRBD2 (5 bases). Germline V lookup: CDR1 GTSNPN, CDR2 SVGIG (reference sequence). Trimming shortened V by 0 bases and J by 6 bases, and 9 bases separated the two germline ends. The CDR3 length is 13 residues. For the CDR3, the DNA is TGTGCCTGGAGTGTGATGCGGGCCAATGAGCAGTTCTTC. Translated, it gives CAWSVMRANEQFF.

This clonotype was found a few times. The chain couples TRBV7-2 to TRBJ2-1, with 8 bases that match TRBD1. With 6 bases clipped from V and 10 bases from J, the junction kept 14 bases outside the gene matches. Germline CDR1 and CDR2: SGHTA and FQGNSA. The CDR3 covers 15 residues. As DNA, the CDR3 is TGTGCCAGCAGTACGTCAGGGGGCCGATTAAGCGAGCAGTTCTTC. This sequence encodes CASSTSGGRLSEQFF.

The chain combines TRBV2 with TRBJ2-4; 8 nucleotides match TRBD1. There are 15 residues in the CDR3. With V trimmed by 7 bases and J by 7 bases, 12 bases remained unmatched. The germline V gene has CDR1 SNHLY and CDR2 FYNNEI. The CDR3 DNA reads TGTGCCAGCAACGACCCAGGGGGCATGCGCAACATTCAGTACTTC. It codes for CASNDPGGMRNIQYF.

With respect to this clonotype: A much larger clone lies one base from this, so it may be a read error. The chain has TRBV6-1 and TRBJ1-5; no firm D call. The CDR3 extends over 14 amino acids. Germline V gene sequence: CDR1 MNHNS, CDR2 SASEGT. Trimming removed 5 bases at V and 1 base at J, with 9 bases between. The CDR3 DNA reads TGTGCCAGCAGTATAGTGGGGAGCAATCAGCCCCAGCATTTT. Its protein product is CASSIVGSNQPQHF.

This clonotype has a count of ten or more. V and J are TRBV29-1 and TRBJ1-2, with no clear D. Trimming shortened V by 5 bases and J by 4 bases, and 11 bases separated the two germline ends. CDR1 and CDR2 from the germline V gene are SQVTM and ANQGSEA. The CDR3 sequence is 12 residues long. In DNA form, the CDR3 reads TGCAGCGTTTCCGACGGTGTCTATGGCTACACCTTC. Amino acid sequence: CSVSDGVYGYTF.

This clonotype turned up a few times. CDR3 loop: CASSRQAAYEQYF. DNA for the CDR3: TGTGCCAGCAGCCGACAGGCGGCCTACGAGCAGTACTTC. The chain combines TRBV7-9 with TRBJ2-7; D is perhaps TRBD1 (6 bases). From germline, CDR1 is SEHNR and CDR2 FQNEAQ (reference sequence). The CDR3 consists of 13 residues. Trimming took 5 bases from V and 2 from J, leaving 10 bases between them.

This clonotype occurred many times. The genes are TRBV6-1 and TRBJ2-2; 9 bases agree with TRBD2. Per germline, CDR1 MNHNS and CDR2 SASEGT. V lost 5 bases and J lost 7; bases outside the gene matches: 20. The CDR3 consists of 19 residues. The CDR3, as DNA: TGTGCCAGCAGTCCTAACGAAAGAACTCGGACTAGCGCCGACGGGGAGCTGTTTTTT. Protein: CASSPNERTRTSADGELFF.

This clonotype appeared many times. This chain uses TRBV5-1 with TRBJ2-3; the match to TRBD2 covers 8 bases. J was trimmed by 0 bases and V by 7 bases; bases with no gene match: 4. The CDR3 extends over 14 amino acids. CDR1 is SGHRS and CDR2 is YFSETQ in the germline V gene. CDR3 DNA sequence: TGCGCCAGCCGGCCTAGCGGGAGCACAGATACGCAGTATTTT. Translating it yields CASRPSGSTDTQYF.

This clonotype was detected ten times or more. The V gene is TRBV10-3, the J gene TRBJ1-2; possible D gene TRBD1, 6 bases. This CDR3 region has 15 residues. V was clipped by 0 bases and J by 5 bases, with 13 bases between them. CDR1 and CDR2 (germline): ENHRY, SYGVKD. As DNA, the CDR3 is TGTGCCATCAGTGAGTCGTACAGGGAAGGGTATGGCTACACCTTC. The encoded protein is CAISESYREGYGYTF.